This T cell receptor beta chain was documented in a study of CD8 T cells in Susac syndrome. Study findings and constraints: It was acknowledged by the study that relatively few individuals were included in its TCR sequencing and HLA analysis.

The CDR3 has 17 residues. CDR1 is SGHRS and CDR2 is YFSETQ in the germline V gene. V dropped 5 bases and J dropped 0 bases, with 17 bases sitting between them. The authors carried out high-throughput sequencing of TCR beta. They applied it to CD8+ and CD4+ T cells obtained from blood. On this clonotype: The target antigen is unknown.

Random hexamers primed reverse transcription of about 0.5 to 1 ug RNA. The TCR beta CDR3 was amplified by immunoSEQ multiplex PCR across 54 Vbeta, 13 Jbeta. TCRdb used MiXCR to reprocess the immunoSEQ multiplex PCR reads, holding one entry per CDR3 protein. The data hold roughly 120,000 distinct CDR3 sequences, with approximately 94% observed a single time. The origin of this receptor is a human donor with multiple sclerosis. Specimen: CD4+ T cells from PBMCs. The V and J genes are TRBV5-1 and TRBJ1-4; TRBD1 might be the D (5 bases). CDR3 in amino acids: CASRLDAGGPTNEKLFF. CDR3 in DNA: TGCGCCAGCAGATTAGACGCCGGGGGACCAACTAATGAAAAACTGTTTTTT.